This TCR beta chain was sequenced for a study of T cells in Graves' hyperthyroidism and ophthalmopathy. Amplified TCR beta CDR3 regions came from RNA transcripts. The HTBI primer set served for first-round RT-PCR of the TCR CDR3. Using its own MiXCR run on the multiplex PCR reads, TCRdb lists one record per CDR3 protein. The data hold 89,000 or so distinct CDR3 sequences, with roughly 39% observed a single time. General study points: Expanded thyroid clonotypes (above 0.001) were mostly also found in blood. A model using 13 V-J features told ophthalmopathy apart from stable hyperthyroidism.

Trimming left V 1 base short and J 5 bases short, with 13 bases between. CDR3 length: 15 residues. Comment on this clonotype: Its antigen is currently unknown.

Those patients with uncontrolled infection, other autoimmune disease, pregnancy or lactation were excluded. V and J are TRBV12-3 or TRBV12-4 and TRBJ2-3; D perhaps matches TRBD1 (5 bases). The receptor's source is a woman younger than 45 with Graves' hyperthyroidism. The material sequenced was peripheral blood or thyroid tissue (not recorded which). CDR3 sequence: CASSLGQPRGDTQYF. CDR3 coding DNA: TGTGCCAGCAGTTTAGGACAGCCCCGCGGAGATACGCAGTATTTT.